The 19 T cell receptor beta chains below come from one sample, sequenced in a study of human T cells and chemical hapten exposure. Time point defined: pre-sensitization, week 0. Treatment specified: therapeutic diphenylcyclopropenone sensitization with weekly scalp DPC. TCRdb recomputed calls from the RACE reads with MiXCR, one row per CDR3 protein. The data hold about 300,000 distinct CDR3 sequences, with 4.5% to 5.5% observed a single time. This material consisted of whole blood, taken in connection with sensitization to the hapten diphenylcyclopropenone (DPC). These receptors came from a woman younger than 30 with alopecia areata. Some clones in this sample may be carry-over from other donors' samples.

This clonotype was seen at least ten times. A junction end diverges from the germline sequence, so it may reflect a read error. The chain is built from TRBV12-3 or TRBV12-4 and TRBJ2-7; TRBD1 agrees at 7 bases. The CDR3 consists of 16 residues. In DNA form, the CDR3 reads TGTGCCAGCAGGTTAGGTTCCGGGACAGCATCCTACGAGCAGTACTTC. Translation: CASRLGSGTASYEQYF.

This clonotype showed up many times. This chain connects TRBV11-2 to TRBJ1-1; no clear D. Trimming took 8 bases from V and 4 from J, leaving 14 bases between them. The CDR3 consists of 13 residues. Germline CDR1 is SGHAT and CDR2 is FQNNGV. The CDR3 coding sequence is TGTGCCAGCGGGAGTGTGGGAGGCACTGAAGCTTTCTTT. It specifies CASGSVGGTEAFF.

This clonotype appeared a few times. V is TRBV11-2 and J is TRBJ1-1; D not resolved. The V and J ends lost 1 base and 4 bases respectively, with 10 bases between them. This CDR3 spans 14 amino acids. Germline lookup yields CDR1 SGHAT and CDR2 FQNNGV. CDR3 residues: CASSLGAGSTEAFF. The CDR3 DNA is TGTGCCAGCAGCTTAGGAGCGGGGTCCACTGAAGCTTTCTTT.

The table lists this clonotype with many counts. The chain links TRBV7-8 to TRBJ1-4, with D possibly being TRBD1 (6 bases). The CDR3 sequence is 14 residues long. V was cut by 5 bases and J by 8 bases, with 15 bases left in between. Looked up from germline, CDR1 is SGHVS and CDR2 is FQNEAQ. The CDR3 region is CASSRGGGWEKLFF. CDR3 nucleotides: TGTGCCAGCAGCCGGGGAGGGGGTTGGGAAAAACTGTTTTTT.

The sample holds a few counts of this clonotype. This chain uses TRBV7-2 with TRBJ2-7; TRBD1 matches at 7 bases. This CDR3 has 16 residues. CDR1 SGHTA and CDR2 FQGNSA come from the germline V gene. The trim removed 1 base at V and 2 bases at J, leaving 8 bases unmatched. CDR3 sequence (DNA): TGTGCCAGCAGCTTAGGGCCTGGGGACAGAGCCTACGAGCAGTACTTC. Residues: CASSLGPGDRAYEQYF.

The table lists this clonotype with many counts. The chain uses TRBV5-1 and TRBJ2-3; TRBD2 matches at 10 bases. The V gene's germline CDR1 is SGHRS and CDR2 YFSETQ. Trimming removed 5 bases from V and 4 bases from J; junction bases left unmatched: 1. CDR3 size: 13 residues. The CDR3 nucleotides are TGCGCCAGCAGGCTAGCGGGGGCAGATACGCAGTATTTT. Translation: CASRLAGADTQYF.

This clonotype has at least ten counts. The rearrangement joins TRBV7-3 to TRBJ1-2; D is ambiguous. Germline V gene lookup returns CDR1 SGHTA and CDR2 FQGTGA. V lost 2 bases, J lost 5 bases, and 21 bases lay in between. This CDR3 is built from 17 residues. Here the CDR3 reads CASSLDPGGRSGYGYTF. The CDR3 DNA reads as TGTGCCAGCAGCTTAGATCCGGGAGGAAGGTCCGGATATGGCTACACCTTC.

A few counts support this clonotype. The V call is TRBV20-1, the J call TRBJ1-1, with D unresolved. V was clipped by 4 bases and J by 0 bases, with 6 bases between them. The CDR3 spans 12 residues. Looked up from germline, CDR1 is DFQATT and CDR2 is SNEGSKA (reference sequence). This chain's CDR3 is CSAKPMNTEAFF. The CDR3 DNA reads as TGCAGTGCTAAACCTATGAACACTGAAGCTTTCTTT.

This chain links TRBV12-3 or TRBV12-4 with TRBJ1-5; D remains ambiguous. The V and J ends lost 3 bases and 1 base respectively, with 4 bases between them. The CDR3 totals 13 residues. CDR3: CASSFQSNQPQHF. CDR3 DNA: TGTGCCAGCAGTTTCCAGAGCAATCAGCCCCAGCATTTT.

This clonotype was picked up many times. The rearrangement joins TRBV6-2 or TRBV6-3 to TRBJ2-3, with D tentatively TRBD2 (6 bases). The CDR3 totals 15 residues. The germline gives CDR1 MNHEY, CDR2 SVGEGT. V was trimmed by 7 bases and J by 3 bases, leaving 17 bases between them. CDR3 protein: CASNNIRGWTDTQYF. The CDR3 coding sequence is TGTGCCAGCAACAACATTCGGGGGTGGACAGATACGCAGTATTTT.

The chain uses TRBV5-1 and TRBJ1-4; no clear D. CDR1 is SGHRS, CDR2 YFSETQ, per germline. The CDR3 has 14 residues. V was clipped by 6 bases and J by 0 bases, with 9 bases between them. CDR3 loop: CASKADSTNEKLFF. For the CDR3, the DNA is TGCGCCAGCAAGGCAGATTCAACTAATGAAAAACTGTTTTTT.

V gene TRBV20-1 combines with J gene TRBJ1-2; TRBD1 might be the D (6 bases). Trimming took off 4 bases at V and 5 bases at J, with 17 bases between the two ends. The V gene's germline CDR1 is DFQATT and CDR2 SNEGSKA (reference sequence). The CDR3 consists of 14 residues. DNA for the CDR3: TGCAGTGCTACCGGGACACCGAGAATTTATGGCTACACCTTC. Translating gives CSATGTPRIYGYTF.

The rearrangement joins TRBV6-1 to TRBJ1-4; D not certain. Germline-derived CDR1 and CDR2 are MNHNS and SASEGT. This CDR3 has 15 residues. V lost 1 base and J 4 bases, leaving 10 bases between the germline ends. DNA for the CDR3: TGTGCCAGCAGTGAAGATGGACGGGTTAATGAAAAACTGTTTTTT. It yields the protein CASSEDGRVNEKLFF.

This clonotype has more than one count but fewer than ten. The rearrangement joins TRBV3-1 to TRBJ1-2; D remains ambiguous. Germline CDR1 is LGHDT and CDR2 is YNNKEL (reference sequence). The CDR3 is made up of 13 amino acids. Trimming left V 6 bases short and J 3 bases short, with 11 bases between. CDR3 residues: CASSHMVDYGYTF. CDR3 nucleotide sequence: TGTGCCAGCAGTCATATGGTTGACTATGGCTACACCTTC.

At least ten counts were recorded for this clonotype. The rearrangement uses TRBV3-1 and TRBJ2-1; 7 nucleotides line up with TRBD2. CDR1 is LGHDT, CDR2 YNNKEL, per germline (reference sequence). Losses at the gene ends were 1 base for V and 8 bases for J; bases not matched to a gene: 8. There are 15 residues in the CDR3. The CDR3 sequence is CASSQGPSGIDEQFF. The CDR3 DNA reads as TGTGCCAGCAGCCAAGGGCCTAGCGGAATAGATGAGCAGTTCTTC.

The chain recombines TRBV7-9 with TRBJ2-7; TRBD1 matches 8 bases. CDR1 is SEHNR and CDR2 is FQNEAQ in the germline V gene (reference sequence). The CDR3 runs to 12 residues. V shed 10 bases and J 2 bases; nucleotides not matched to a gene: 4. The CDR3 bases are TGTGCCACAGACAGGGGTACCTACGAGCAGTACTTC. Translated, it gives CATDRGTYEQYF.

This clonotype was counted many times. The chain employs TRBV29-1 and TRBJ2-7, with a tentative D call TRBD2 (5 bases). This CDR3 spans 17 amino acids. CDR1 is SQVTM and CDR2 is ANQGSEA in the germline V gene. The V and J ends lost 5 bases and 2 bases respectively, with 25 bases between them. CDR3 in amino acids: CSVTKGTTARTAYEQYF. CDR3 bases: TGCAGCGTTACCAAAGGAACTACCGCTCGGACTGCCTACGAGCAGTACTTC.

There are a few counts of this clonotype. This sequence joins TRBV12-3 or TRBV12-4 and TRBJ2-7, with TRBD1 as a possible D gene (5 bases). With 2 bases removed from V and 0 bases from J, the gap between germline ends came to 11 bases. The CDR3 covers 15 residues. The CDR3 spells CASSLSGHRSYEQYF. CDR3 bases: TGTGCCAGCAGTTTATCAGGACACCGCTCCTACGAGCAGTACTTC.

The gene calls are TRBV7-8 and TRBJ2-5; D is undetermined. Trimming left V 5 bases short and J 3 bases short, with 10 bases between. This CDR3 has 13 residues. Germline-derived CDR1 and CDR2 are SGHVS and FQNEAQ. The CDR3 nucleotides read TGTGCCAGCAGCCCAAGCCTGGAAGAGACCCAGTACTTC. Translation gives CASSPSLEETQYF.